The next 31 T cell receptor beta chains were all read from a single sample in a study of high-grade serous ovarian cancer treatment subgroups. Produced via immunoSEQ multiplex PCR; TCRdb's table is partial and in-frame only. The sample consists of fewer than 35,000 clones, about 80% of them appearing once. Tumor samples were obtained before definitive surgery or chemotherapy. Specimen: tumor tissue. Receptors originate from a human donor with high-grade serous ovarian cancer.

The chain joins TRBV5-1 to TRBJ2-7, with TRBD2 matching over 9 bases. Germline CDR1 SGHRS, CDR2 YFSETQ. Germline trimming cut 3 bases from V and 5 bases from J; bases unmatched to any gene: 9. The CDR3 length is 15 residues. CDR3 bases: TGCGCCAGCAGCTCCCTAGCGGGAAGCAACCACGAGCAGTACTTC. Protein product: CASSSLAGSNHEQYF.

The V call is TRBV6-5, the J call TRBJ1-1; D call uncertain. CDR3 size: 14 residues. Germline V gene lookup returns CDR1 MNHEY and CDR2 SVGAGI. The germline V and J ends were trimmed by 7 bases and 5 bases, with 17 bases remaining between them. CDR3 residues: CASTLGGDSTEAFF. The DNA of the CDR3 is TGTGCCAGCACCTTGGGAGGAGACTCTACTGAAGCTTTCTTT.

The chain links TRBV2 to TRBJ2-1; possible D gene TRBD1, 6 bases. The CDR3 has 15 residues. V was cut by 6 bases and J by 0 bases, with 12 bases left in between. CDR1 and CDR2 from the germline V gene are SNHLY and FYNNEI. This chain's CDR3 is CASSLQGSSYNEQFF. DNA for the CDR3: TGTGCCAGCAGCCTCCAGGGGAGCTCCTACAATGAGCAGTTCTTC.

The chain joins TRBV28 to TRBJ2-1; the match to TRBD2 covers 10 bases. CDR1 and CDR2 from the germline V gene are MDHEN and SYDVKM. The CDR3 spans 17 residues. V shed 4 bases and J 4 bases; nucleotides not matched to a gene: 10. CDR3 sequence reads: CASSSPIAGGDYNEQFF. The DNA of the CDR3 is TGTGCCAGCAGTTCCCCGATAGCGGGAGGCGATTACAATGAGCAGTTCTTC.

Here the CDR3 reads CAWSLRTGGYEQYF. The CDR3 DNA reads TGTGCCTGGAGTCTCCGGACAGGAGGGTACGAGCAGTACTTC. V and J are TRBV30 and TRBJ2-7; D possibly corresponds to TRBD1 (7 bases). CDR1 GTSNPN and CDR2 SVGIG come from the germline V gene (reference sequence). CDR3 size: 14 residues. The V gene lost 2 bases and the J gene lost 4 bases, with 15 bases spanning the gap.

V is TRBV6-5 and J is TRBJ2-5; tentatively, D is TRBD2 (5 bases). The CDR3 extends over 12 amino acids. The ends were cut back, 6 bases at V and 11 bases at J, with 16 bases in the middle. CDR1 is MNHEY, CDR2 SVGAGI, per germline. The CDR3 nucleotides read TGTGCCAGCAGACGGTTACCAAGGGAGCAGTACTTC. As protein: CASRRLPREQYF.

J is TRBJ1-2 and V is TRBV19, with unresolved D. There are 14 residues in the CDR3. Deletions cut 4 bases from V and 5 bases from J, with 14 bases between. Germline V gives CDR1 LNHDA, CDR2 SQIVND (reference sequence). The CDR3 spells CASSTWKGVYGYTF. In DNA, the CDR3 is TGTGCCAGTAGTACCTGGAAGGGAGTATATGGCTACACCTTC.

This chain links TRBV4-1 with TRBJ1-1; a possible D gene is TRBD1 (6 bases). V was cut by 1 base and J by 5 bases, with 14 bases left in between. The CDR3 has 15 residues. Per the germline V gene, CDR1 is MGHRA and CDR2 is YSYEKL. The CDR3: CASSQGHGGFTEAFF. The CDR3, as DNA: TGCGCCAGCAGCCAAGGGCACGGGGGCTTTACTGAAGCTTTCTTT.

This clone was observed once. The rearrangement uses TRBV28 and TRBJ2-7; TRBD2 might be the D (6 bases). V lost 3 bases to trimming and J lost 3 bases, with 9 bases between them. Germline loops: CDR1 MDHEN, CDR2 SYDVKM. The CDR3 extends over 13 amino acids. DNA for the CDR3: TGTGCCAGCAGTTTTTTGGGGGGCTACGAGCAGTACTTC. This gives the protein CASSFLGGYEQYF.

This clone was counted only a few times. CDR3 protein: CASSNRDPRDEQFF. CDR3 DNA: TGTGCCAGCAGTAACCGGGATCCGCGGGATGAGCAGTTCTTC. The chain employs TRBV6-5 and TRBJ2-1; weak D call: TRBD2 (5 bases). There are 14 residues in the CDR3. Germline CDR1 and CDR2: MNHEY and SVGAGI. Trimming shortened V by 5 bases and J by 8 bases, and 16 bases separated the two germline ends.

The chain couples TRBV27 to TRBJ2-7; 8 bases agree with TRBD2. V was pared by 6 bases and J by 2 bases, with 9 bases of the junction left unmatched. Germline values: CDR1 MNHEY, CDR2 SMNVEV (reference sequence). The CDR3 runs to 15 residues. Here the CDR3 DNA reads TGTGCCAGCAGCCCGGGGTCGGGGGGGCCCTACGAGCAGTACTTC. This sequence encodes CASSPGSGGPYEQYF.

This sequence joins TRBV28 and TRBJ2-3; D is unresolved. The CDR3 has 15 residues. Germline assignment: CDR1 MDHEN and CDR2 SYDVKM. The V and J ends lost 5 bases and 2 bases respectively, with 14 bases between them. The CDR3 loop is CASSGQTILTDTQYF. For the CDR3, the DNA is TGTGCCAGCAGTGGCCAAACAATTCTCACAGATACGCAGTATTTT.

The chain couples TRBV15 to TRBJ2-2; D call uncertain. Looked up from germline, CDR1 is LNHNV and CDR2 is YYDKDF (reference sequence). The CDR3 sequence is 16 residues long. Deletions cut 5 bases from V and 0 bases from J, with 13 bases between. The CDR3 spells CATSAGYASNTGELFF. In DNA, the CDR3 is TGTGCCACCAGCGCTGGGTACGCCTCGAACACCGGGGAGCTGTTTTTT.

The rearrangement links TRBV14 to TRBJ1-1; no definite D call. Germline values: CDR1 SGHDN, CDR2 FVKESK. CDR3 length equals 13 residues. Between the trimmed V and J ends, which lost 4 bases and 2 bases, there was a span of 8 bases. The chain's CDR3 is CASSLNLNTEAFF. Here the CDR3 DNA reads TGTGCCAGCAGCCTGAACCTTAACACTGAAGCTTTCTTT. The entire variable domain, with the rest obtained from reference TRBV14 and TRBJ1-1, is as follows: EAGVTQFPSHSVIEKGQTVTLRCDPISGHDNLYWYRRVMGKEIKFLLHFVKESKQDESGMPNNRFLAERTGGTYSTLKVQPAELEDSGVYFCASSLNLNTEAFFGQGTRLTVV.

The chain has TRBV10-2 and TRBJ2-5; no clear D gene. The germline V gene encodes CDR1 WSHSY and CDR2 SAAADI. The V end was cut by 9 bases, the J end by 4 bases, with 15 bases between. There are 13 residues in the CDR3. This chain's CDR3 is CASGREWTETQYF. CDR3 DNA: TGCGCCAGTGGTAGGGAATGGACAGAGACCCAGTACTTC.

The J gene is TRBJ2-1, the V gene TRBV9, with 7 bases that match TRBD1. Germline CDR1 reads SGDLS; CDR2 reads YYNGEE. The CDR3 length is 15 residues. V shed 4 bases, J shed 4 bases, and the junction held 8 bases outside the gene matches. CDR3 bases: TGTGCCAGCAGCTGGGACAGCCAGGAGTACAATGAGCAGTTCTTC. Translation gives CASSWDSQEYNEQFF.

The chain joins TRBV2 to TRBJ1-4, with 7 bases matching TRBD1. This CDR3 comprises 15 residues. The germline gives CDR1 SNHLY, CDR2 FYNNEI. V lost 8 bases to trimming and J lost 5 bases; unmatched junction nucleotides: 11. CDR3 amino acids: CASCIDGTENEKLFF. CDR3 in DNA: TGTGCCAGCTGTATCGATGGGACAGAAAATGAAAAACTGTTTTTT.

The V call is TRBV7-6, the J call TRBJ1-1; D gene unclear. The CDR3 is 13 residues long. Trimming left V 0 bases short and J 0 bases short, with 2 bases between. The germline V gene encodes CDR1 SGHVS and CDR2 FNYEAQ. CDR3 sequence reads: CASSLAMNTEAFF. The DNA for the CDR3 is TGTGCCAGCAGCTTAGCAATGAACACTGAAGCTTTCTTT.

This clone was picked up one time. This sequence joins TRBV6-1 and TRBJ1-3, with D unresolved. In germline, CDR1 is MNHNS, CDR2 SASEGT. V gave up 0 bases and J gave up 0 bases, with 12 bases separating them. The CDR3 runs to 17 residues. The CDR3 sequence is CASSEAHWAGSGNTIYF. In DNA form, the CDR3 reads TGTGCCAGCAGTGAAGCCCACTGGGCGGGCTCTGGAAACACCATATATTTT.

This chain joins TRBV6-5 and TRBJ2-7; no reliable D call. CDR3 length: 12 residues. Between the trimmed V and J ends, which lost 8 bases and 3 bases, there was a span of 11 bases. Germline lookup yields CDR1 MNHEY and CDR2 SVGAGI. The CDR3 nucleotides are TGTGCCAGCTGGACCTTTGGCTACGAGCAGTACTTC. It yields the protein CASWTFGYEQYF.

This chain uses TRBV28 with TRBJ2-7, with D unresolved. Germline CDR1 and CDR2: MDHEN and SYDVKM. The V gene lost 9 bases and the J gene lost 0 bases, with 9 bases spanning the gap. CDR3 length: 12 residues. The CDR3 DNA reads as TGTGCCAGTGAGAACGTCTCCTACGAGCAGTACTTC. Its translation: CASENVSYEQYF.

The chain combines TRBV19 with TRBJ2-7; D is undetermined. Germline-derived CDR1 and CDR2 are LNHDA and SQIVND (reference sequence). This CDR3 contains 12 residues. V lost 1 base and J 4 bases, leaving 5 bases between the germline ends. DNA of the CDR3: TGTGCCAGTAGTATAGGCGGATACGAGCAGTACTTC. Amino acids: CASSIGGYEQYF.

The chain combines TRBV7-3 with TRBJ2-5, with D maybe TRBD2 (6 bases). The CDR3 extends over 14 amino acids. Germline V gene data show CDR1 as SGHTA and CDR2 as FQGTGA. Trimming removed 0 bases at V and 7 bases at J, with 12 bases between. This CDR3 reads CASSLTGDGGTQYF. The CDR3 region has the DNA TGTGCCAGCAGCTTAACTGGCGACGGGGGGACCCAGTACTTC.

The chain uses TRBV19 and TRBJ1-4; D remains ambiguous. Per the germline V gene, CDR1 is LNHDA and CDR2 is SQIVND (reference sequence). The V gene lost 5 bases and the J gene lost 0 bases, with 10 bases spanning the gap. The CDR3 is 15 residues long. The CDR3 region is CASSSGRATNEKLFF. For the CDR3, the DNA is TGTGCCAGTAGTTCCGGGCGAGCAACTAATGAAAAACTGTTTTTT.

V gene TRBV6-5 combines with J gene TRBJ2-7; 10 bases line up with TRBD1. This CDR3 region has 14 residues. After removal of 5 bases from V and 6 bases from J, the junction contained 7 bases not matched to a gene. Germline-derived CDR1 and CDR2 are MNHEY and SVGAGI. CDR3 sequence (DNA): TGTGCCAGCAGTAAGGGACAGGGGCTGGGCGAGCAGTACTTC. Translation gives CASSKGQGLGEQYF.

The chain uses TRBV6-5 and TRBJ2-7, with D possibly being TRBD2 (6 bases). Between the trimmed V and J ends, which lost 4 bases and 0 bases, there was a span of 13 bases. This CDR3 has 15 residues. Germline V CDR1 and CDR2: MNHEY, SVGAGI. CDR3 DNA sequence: TGTGCCAGCAGTTCGGGGGACGGGGTCTCCTACGAGCAGTACTTC. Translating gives CASSSGDGVSYEQYF.

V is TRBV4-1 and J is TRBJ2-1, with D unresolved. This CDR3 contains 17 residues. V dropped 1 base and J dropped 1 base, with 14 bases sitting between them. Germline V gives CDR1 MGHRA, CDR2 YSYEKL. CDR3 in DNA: TGCGCCAGCAGCCAAGTGGATCTGGGTTTTTCCTACAATGAGCAGTTCTTC. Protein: CASSQVDLGFSYNEQFF.

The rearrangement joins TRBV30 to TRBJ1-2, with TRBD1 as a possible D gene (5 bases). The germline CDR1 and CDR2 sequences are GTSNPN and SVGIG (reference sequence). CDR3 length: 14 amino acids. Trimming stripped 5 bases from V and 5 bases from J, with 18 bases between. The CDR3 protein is CAWAPPGTLYGYTF. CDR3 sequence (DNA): TGTGCCTGGGCCCCACCCGGGACTCTGTATGGCTACACCTTC.

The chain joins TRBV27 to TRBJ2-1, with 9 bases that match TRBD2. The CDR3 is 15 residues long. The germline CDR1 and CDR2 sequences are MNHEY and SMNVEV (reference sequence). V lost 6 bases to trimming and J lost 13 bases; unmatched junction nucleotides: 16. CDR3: CASRHYQTSGRFQFF. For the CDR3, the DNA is TGTGCCAGCAGACACTACCAAACAAGCGGGAGGTTCCAGTTCTTC.

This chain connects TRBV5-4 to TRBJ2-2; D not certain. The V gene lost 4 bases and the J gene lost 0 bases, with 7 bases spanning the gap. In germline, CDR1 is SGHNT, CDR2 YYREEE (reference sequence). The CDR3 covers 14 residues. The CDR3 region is CASSAKSNTGELFF. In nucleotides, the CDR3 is TGTGCCAGCAGCGCCAAATCGAACACCGGGGAGCTGTTTTTT.

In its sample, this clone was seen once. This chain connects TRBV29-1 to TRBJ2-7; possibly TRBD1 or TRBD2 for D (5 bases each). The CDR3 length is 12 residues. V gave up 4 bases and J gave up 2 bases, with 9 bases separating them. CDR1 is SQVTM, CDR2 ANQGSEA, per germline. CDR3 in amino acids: CSVVEGTYEQYF. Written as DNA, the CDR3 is TGCAGCGTTGTAGAGGGGACCTACGAGCAGTACTTC.